This T cell receptor beta chain came from a study of PD-L1 blockade in urothelial cancer. Study in general: Patients had undergone 0 to 3 prior chemotherapy regimens. Findings and limits, study-wide: Below-median pretreatment blood TCR clonality predicted better survival.

V lost 7 bases, J lost 5 bases, and 9 bases stayed unmatched. The CDR3 totals 14 residues. From germline, CDR1 is SGHAT and CDR2 FQNNGV. About this clone itself: Its antigen is not known.

The time point was: pretreatment peripheral blood. Assay used: immunoSEQ multiplex PCR; TCRdb lists only in-frame clones, some missing. Of around 63,000 clones in the sample, 70% to 90% are singletons; the top ten hold around 1.6%. The rearrangement links TRBV11-2 to TRBJ2-3; 7 positions match TRBD2. The TCR sequence derives from a man aged 65-85 years with urothelial cancer. The source was PBMCs, collected around atezolizumab (anti-PD-L1) treatment. In nucleotides, the CDR3 is TGTGCCAGCATCCTGAAGGGGAGGGGAGATACGCAGTATTTT. The encoded protein is CASILKGRGDTQYF.